The clone carrying this T cell receptor (beta chain) was picked up a small number of times. Researchers defined stable Graves' hyperthyroidism as no ophthalmopathy progression within 18 months. Diagnosis relied on clinical symptoms, serum thyroxine and TRAb, thyroid ultrasound and orbital computed tomography. Source material for PBMCs was roughly 10 ml fresh peripheral blood. It was RNA transcripts that yielded the amplified TCR beta CDR3 regions. When the TCR CDR3 underwent first-round RT-PCR, the HTBI primer set was used. Using its own MiXCR run on the multiplex PCR reads, TCRdb lists one record per CDR3 protein. The data hold 550,000 to 600,000 distinct CDR3 sequences, with roughly a sixth observed a single time. The CDR3 covers 17 residues. Germline CDR1 is LNHNV and CDR2 is YYDKDF (reference sequence). Trimming stripped 5 bases from V and 6 bases from J, with 22 bases between. The data were obtained in a study of T cells in Graves' hyperthyroidism and ophthalmopathy. Background on the study: Peripheral blood samples were taken at initial diagnosis, prior to any treatment.

The receptor was isolated from a young woman with Graves' hyperthyroidism. This rearrangement joins TRBV15 to TRBJ1-4; the D is unclear. Material: blood. CDR3 protein: CATSLPLFPRRDEKLFF. The CDR3 DNA reads TGTGCCACCAGCTTACCCCTCTTCCCCAGGAGAGATGAAAAACTGTTTTTT. The full variable domain, rest sourced from reference TRBV15 and TRBJ1-4, is DAMVIQNPRYQVTQFGKPVTLSCSQTLNHNVMYWYQQKSSQAPKLLFHYYDKDFNNEADTPDNFQSRRPNTSFCFLDIRSPGLGDTAMYLCATSLPLFPRRDEKLFFGSGTQLSVL.